This TCR beta chain originates from a study of blood T cell repertoires in COVID-19. In the study overall: Samples came from the United States, Italy and Spain, spanning acute and convalescent COVID-19. T cells, B-cell-depleted T cells, or PBMCs provided the cDNA or gDNA that served as material.

Trimming took 3 bases from V and 4 from J; bases not matched to a gene: 6. CDR1 is SGDLS, CDR2 YYNGEE, per germline. The CDR3 extends over 15 amino acids. In the original processing: Reference gene primer amplification gave nucleated cell count estimates. Data came from immunoSEQ multiplex PCR; TCRdb stores just in-frame clones and leaves some out. That table supplies the V and J calls and clone size; D and trimming were determined from the DNA. The profile shows around 100,000 clones, 92% of them singletons. The TCR sequence derives from a man aged 50 to 60 with active COVID-19. The rearrangement joins TRBV9 to TRBJ2-2, with TRBD2 matching 7 bases. The material sequenced was peripheral blood. This chain's CDR3 is CASSETSRGTGELFF. As DNA, the CDR3 is TGTGCCAGCAGCGAGACTAGCCGGGGCACCGGGGAGCTGTTTTTT. The whole variable domain, filled in from reference TRBV9 and TRBJ2-2, reads DSGVTQTPKHLITATGQRVTLRCSPRSGDLSVYWYQQSLDQGLQFLIQYYNGEERAKGNILERFSAQQFPDLHSELNLSSLELGDSALYFCASSETSRGTGELFFGEGSRLTVL.